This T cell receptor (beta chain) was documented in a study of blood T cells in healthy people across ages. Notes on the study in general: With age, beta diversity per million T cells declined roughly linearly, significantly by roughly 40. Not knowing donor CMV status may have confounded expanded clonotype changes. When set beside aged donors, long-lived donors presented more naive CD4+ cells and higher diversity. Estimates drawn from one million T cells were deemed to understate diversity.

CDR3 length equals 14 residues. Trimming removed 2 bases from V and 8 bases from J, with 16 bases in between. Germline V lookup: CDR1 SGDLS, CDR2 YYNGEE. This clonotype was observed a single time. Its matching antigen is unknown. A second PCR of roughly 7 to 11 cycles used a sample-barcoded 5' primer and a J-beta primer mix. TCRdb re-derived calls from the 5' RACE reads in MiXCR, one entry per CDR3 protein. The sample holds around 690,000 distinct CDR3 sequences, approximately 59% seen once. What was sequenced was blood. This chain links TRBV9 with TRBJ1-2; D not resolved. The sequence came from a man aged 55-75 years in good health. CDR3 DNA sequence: TGTGCCAGCAGCGTGGGAGCCCAGAGTCGGGGCTACACCTTC. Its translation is CASSVGAQSRGYTF.